A single T cell receptor (beta chain) is shown here with its context. The data were taken from a study of blood T cell repertoires in COVID-19. As for the study in general: The origin of the acute and convalescent COVID-19 samples was the United States, Italy and Spain. Sources were T cells, B-cell-depleted T cells, or PBMCs; the material itself was cDNA or gDNA.

This CDR3 spans 11 amino acids. CDR1 is DFQATT, CDR2 SNEGSKA, per germline (reference sequence). The V end lost 6 bases, the J end lost 9 bases, and 12 bases lay between the germline ends. Authors' methods: Reference gene primer amplification in the assay estimated nucleated cell counts. Clones were read by immunoSEQ multiplex PCR, and TCRdb kept only the in-frame ones, dropping some. V and J calls and clone size are copied from that table; D and trimming were computed from the DNA. The sample shows about 250,000 clones, around four fifths of them seen only once. This receptor was obtained from a woman aged 55-70 years with active or convalescent COVID-19. The V gene is TRBV20-1, the J gene TRBJ2-1; D uncertain. Sequenced sample: peripheral blood. The CDR3 reads CSARWVAEQFF. The CDR3 nucleotides read TGCAGTGCGAGGTGGGTGGCTGAGCAGTTCTTC.